This TCR beta chain is from a study of blood T cell repertoires in COVID-19. Background on the study: The United States, Italy and Spain provided the acute and convalescent COVID-19 samples. Sources were T cells, B-cell-depleted T cells, or PBMCs; the material itself was cDNA or gDNA.

In the original workflow: Nucleated cell number was recorded as an estimate derived from reference gene primer amplification. Some clones are missing from TCRdb's copy, which holds only in-frame ones; the method was immunoSEQ multiplex PCR. V, J and clone size reflect that table, while D and trimming were determined from the DNA. Here the sample spans more than 85,000 clones, about 80% being singletons. V lost 3 bases to trimming and J lost 6 bases; unmatched junction nucleotides: 6. The CDR3 runs to 15 residues. Germline V lookup: CDR1 SGHTA, CDR2 FQGNSA. The receptor's source is a man in his 70s with acute or convalescent COVID-19. The rearrangement links TRBV7-2 to TRBJ2-2; 8 bases are shared with TRBD2. The sequenced sample consisted of peripheral blood. CDR3 amino acids: CASSFSGSKSGELFF. CDR3 sequence (DNA): TGTGCCAGCAGCTTCAGCGGGAGTAAGTCCGGGGAGCTGTTTTTT.